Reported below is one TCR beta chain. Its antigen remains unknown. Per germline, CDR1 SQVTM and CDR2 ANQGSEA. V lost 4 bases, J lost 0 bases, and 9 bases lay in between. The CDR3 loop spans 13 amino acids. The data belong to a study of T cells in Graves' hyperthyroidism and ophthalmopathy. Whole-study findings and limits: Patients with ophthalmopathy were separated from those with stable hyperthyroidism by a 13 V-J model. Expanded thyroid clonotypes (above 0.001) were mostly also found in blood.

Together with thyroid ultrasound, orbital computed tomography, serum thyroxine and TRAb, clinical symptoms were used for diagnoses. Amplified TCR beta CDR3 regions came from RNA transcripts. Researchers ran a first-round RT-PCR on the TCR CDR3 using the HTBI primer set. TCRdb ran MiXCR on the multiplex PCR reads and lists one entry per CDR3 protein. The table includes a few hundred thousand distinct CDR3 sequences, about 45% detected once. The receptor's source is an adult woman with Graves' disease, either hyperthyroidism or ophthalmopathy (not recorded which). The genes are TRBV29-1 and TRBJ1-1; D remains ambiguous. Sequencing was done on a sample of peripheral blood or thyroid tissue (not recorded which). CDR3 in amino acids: CSVAGLMNTEAFF. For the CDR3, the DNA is TGCAGCGTTGCAGGTCTTATGAACACTGAAGCTTTCTTT.